Described below is a single T cell receptor (beta chain) sequence and its context. Its antigen has not been determined. No quality values exist for individual bases; no much larger clone is one base distant. Using the deep immunoSEQ assay, multiplex PCR amplified TCR CDR3 regions from genomic DNA. For each cell subset, the extracted genomic DNA was distributed evenly across all wells of several immunoSEQ 96-well plates, and each plate served as one replicate. Each replicate PCR for sorted subsets received about 0.2 ug genomic DNA, equal to 28,000 or so T cell genomes. The purified libraries were quantified using a Qubit 3.0 fluorometer, sized with a Bioanalyzer 2100, and then quantified again using the KAPA Library Quantification kit. Every immunoSEQ 96-well plate was sequenced on a dedicated single-read 150-cycle Illumina NextSeq 550 flow cell. In the authors' own workflow: Because only junctional sequences without quality scores were contained in the immunoSEQ output, filtering matching that applied to full-length reads could not be performed. Sequences were annotated with PyIR, a Python wrapper for IgBLAST v1.9, using IMGT germline references to assign V/J genes and CDR3. Reads with weak V/J assignments (E-value above 1e-6), missing CDR3, stop codons, out-of-frame junctions, or ambiguous translated residues were removed. V3J clonotypes were defined as sequences sharing the same inferred V gene, J gene, and CDR3 amino acid sequence. The percentage overlap between two repertoires was calculated by dividing the number of shared unique clonotypes by the size of the smaller repertoire. Richness of each repertoire was evaluated using RTK rarefaction, the Chao1 estimator, and Recon v2.1 estimates of unobserved clonotypes. OLGA was used to compute generation probabilities for all TCRbeta clonotypes that the gDNA method yielded from four donors. TCRdb retrieved this table from immuneACCESS and kept in-frame rearrangements only. Not all clones are present; in checked studies, unresolved V genes account for under half, and no reason is known for the remainder. V, J and clone size are those of that table, while D and trimming were read from the DNA. In this sample the table shows around 600,000 clones, 95% to 98% of which occur a single time. Clones ranked in the top ten supply 0.3% to 0.35% of the sample.

The sample belongs to a study of shared clonotypes between healthy human individuals (dated by TCRdb to 2018 to 2020). A note on the overall study: A couple of women and a few men aged 18 to 49 years were included in the cohort. To estimate repertoire size and how much clonotypes are shared between individuals, the study performed deep sequencing of blood TCR repertoires from about 5 healthy adults. To increase sequencing depth and limit assay-specific biases, TCR repertoire library preparation and sequencing were carried out by different laboratories using diverse techniques. For each donor, CD4 naive and CD4 memory were each run on three plates, CD8 naive on two plates, and CD8 memory on one plate. Leukapheresis yielded between about 0.94 and 9.5 billion PBMCs per donor.

Study-wide findings and limitations: Sharing across a few donors was observed for around 4.8% of naive CD4, around 3.5% of naive CD8, about 2.3% of memory CD4, and around 0.44% of memory CD8 clonotypes. Compared with non-shared clonotypes, the clonotypes found in all four sorted-subset donors had higher generation probabilities. Incomplete sequencing was indicated by rarefaction of sorted-subset datasets, despite the large sequencing depth. Sampling was limited to blood, and TCR repertoires in tissue likely differ from TCR repertoires in blood. Larger estimated clonotype richness was generally found for naive subsets than for memory subsets. The small number of donors limited the genetic and exposure-history diversity represented. Pairwise subsampling led to the expectation that sequencing depth would affect the degree of clonotype sharing among donors.

The CDR3 holds 15 amino acids from the cysteine to the phenylalanine. CDR3 DNA only is kept here, 45 bases in frame from base 1. From the germline V gene, CDR1 is SGDLS and CDR2 is YYNGEE. A distance of 18 bases separates the germline ends of V and J, which lose 4 bases and 4 bases respectively. CD8 naive samples were obtained by positive selection for CCR7 among CD45RO-negative cells, yielding a CD45RA+CCR7+ population from which TemRA cells were excluded. Healthy HIV-negative adults with no recently reported acute infections or vaccinations were included as donors. All donors were Caucasian adults living in Nashville, Tennessee, USA. Blood was obtained by leukapheresis, after which PBMCs were separated by Ficoll-Histopaque density gradient centrifugation and cryopreserved in liquid nitrogen vapor phase. Purity and quantity of every magnetically sorted T cell population were checked by analytical flow cytometry. Each sorted fraction had its genomic DNA isolated and then quantified by UV absorbance on a Nanodrop 2000c.

Input material: naive CD8+ T cells sorted from blood. The intended sense of this specimen's cell subset or site label: CD45RA+CCR7+. Rearrangement joined TRBV9 to TRBJ2-7; a tentative D call is TRBD1 (5 bases match). This clonotype was obtained from a young man in good health. The nucleotides read TGTGCCAGCAGCCCCCGGCGGACACGGACGTACGAGCAGTACTTC. It translates to CASSPRRTRTYEQYF.